This T cell receptor beta chain was recovered during a study of blood T cell repertoires in COVID-19. Clones were read by immunoSEQ multiplex PCR, and TCRdb kept only the in-frame ones, dropping some. In the table there are 80,000 to 90,000 clones, approximately 78% of which are singletons. J was trimmed by 7 bases and V by 1 base; bases with no gene match: 10. The CDR3 extends over 16 amino acids. CDR1 is SGHRS and CDR2 is YFSETQ in the germline V gene. This receptor was taken from a woman aged 80 or over with acute or convalescent COVID-19. The sequencing sample was made of peripheral blood. V usage is TRBV5-1 and J usage is TRBJ2-3; 9 positions agree with TRBD1. The CDR3, as DNA: TGCGCCAGCAGCTTGAGTTGGGGACAGGGTCAATATACGCAGTATTTT. Its translation: CASSLSWGQGQYTQYF. Variable domain in full (rest from reference TRBV5-1 and TRBJ2-3): KAGVTQTPRYLIKTRGQQVTLSCSPISGHRSVSWYQQTPGQGLQFLFEYFSETQRNKGNFPGRFSGRQFSNSRSEMNVSTLELGDSALYLCASSLSWGQGQYTQYFGPGTRLTVL.